These 15 T cell receptor beta chains were all obtained from the same sample, sequenced in a study of OX40 agonist ivuxolimab in advanced cancers. Assay used: immunoSEQ multiplex PCR; TCRdb lists only in-frame clones, some missing. This repertoire shows about 9,700 clones, more than 60% found once; its top ten account for about 29%. This material consisted of CD4+ or CD8+ T cells sorted from blood, taken in a trial of the OX40 agonist ivuxolimab. The receptor source for this set is an adult with an advanced solid tumor such as melanoma, head and neck, liver or kidney cancer.

The J gene is TRBJ1-3, the V gene TRBV7-3, with unresolved D. The V end lost 1 base, the J end lost 0 bases, and 13 bases lay between the germline ends. CDR3 length: 17 residues. Germline V gives CDR1 SGHTA, CDR2 FQGTGA. CDR3 loop: CASSLIRATTSGNTIYF. In nucleotides, the CDR3 is TGTGCCAGCAGCTTAATAAGAGCGACAACCTCTGGAAACACCATATATTTT.

V gene TRBV19 combines with J gene TRBJ2-7; either TRBD1 or TRBD2 may fit D (6 bases each). The CDR3 sequence is 15 residues long. V was clipped by 9 bases and J by 5 bases, with 23 bases between them. The V gene's germline CDR1 is LNHDA and CDR2 SQIVND (reference sequence). CDR3 residues: CASRQRGGSENEQYF. CDR3 nucleotide sequence: TGTGCCAGCCGGCAACGAGGGGGGAGCGAGAACGAGCAGTACTTC.

In its sample, this clone ranks as medium-sized. V and J are TRBV28 and TRBJ1-2; D is perhaps TRBD1 (6 bases). Germline V CDR1 and CDR2: MDHEN, SYDVKM. This CDR3 is built from 13 residues. V was trimmed by 3 bases and J by 6 bases, leaving 11 bases between them. The DNA of the CDR3 is TGTGCCAGCAGTTTGCCGGGGGCGAATGGCTACACCTTC. This translates into CASSLPGANGYTF.

The chain uses TRBV7-9 and TRBJ2-1; 10 nucleotides line up with TRBD1. The length of the CDR3 is 15 residues. The germline CDR1 and CDR2 sequences are SEHNR and FQNEAQ (reference sequence). The junction had 5 bases not matched to a gene; V was cut back by 1 base and J by 8 bases. The CDR3 bases are TGTGCCAGCAGCTTAGGACAGGGGGCTGTTCATGAGCAGTTCTTC. Protein sequence: CASSLGQGAVHEQFF.

The chain links TRBV6-5 to TRBJ2-5, with 9 nucleotides matching TRBD1. The CDR3 contains 15 residues. Germline loops: CDR1 MNHEY, CDR2 SVGAGI. V trimming: 0 bases; J trimming: 5 bases; junction bases outside the gene matches: 4. The CDR3 region is CASSYSGQGGETQYF. The DNA for the CDR3 is TGTGCCAGCAGTTACTCGGGACAGGGTGGCGAGACCCAGTACTTC.

This clone has only one observation. The chain employs TRBV30 and TRBJ2-7; TRBD2 aligns across 7 bases. Germline V gene data show CDR1 as GTSNPN and CDR2 as SVGIG (reference sequence). The CDR3 contains 14 residues. Germline trimming cut 0 bases from V and 3 bases from J; bases unmatched to any gene: 5. The CDR3 here is CAWSVSGGLYEQYF. The CDR3 DNA follows: TGTGCCTGGAGTGTATCGGGAGGCCTCTACGAGCAGTACTTC. The complete variable domain, with remaining parts taken from reference TRBV30 and TRBJ2-7, reads SQTIHQWPATLVQPVGSPLSLECTVEGTSNPNLYWYRQAAGRGLQLLFYSVGIGQISSEVPQNLSASRPQDRQFILSSKKLLLSDSGFYLCAWSVSGGLYEQYFGPGTRLTVT.

The V gene is TRBV7-9, the J gene TRBJ1-2; D call uncertain. Germline CDR1 reads SEHNR; CDR2 reads FQNEAQ (reference sequence). Deletions cut 1 base from V and 8 bases from J, with 8 bases between. CDR3 length: 12 residues. In DNA, the CDR3 is TGTGCCAGCAGCTTAGAGCCCTACGGCTACACCTTC. Amino acids: CASSLEPYGYTF.

The J gene is TRBJ2-1, the V gene TRBV10-2, with D possibly being TRBD2 (6 bases). This CDR3 contains 14 residues. V lost 3 bases and J lost 10, with 16 bases in between. Germline V gene lookup returns CDR1 WSHSY and CDR2 SAAADI. The CDR3 nucleotides are TGCGCCAGCAGTGACCCGACGAGTGGAGGGGAGCAGTTCTTC. It translates to CASSDPTSGGEQFF.

The chain uses TRBV19 and TRBJ2-1; 9 positions agree with TRBD1. Per the germline V gene, CDR1 is LNHDA and CDR2 is SQIVND (reference sequence). The CDR3 is 15 amino acids. Unmatched junction bases numbered 8, after V lost 10 bases and J lost 1 base. The chain's CDR3 is CATDPGTGSYNEQFF. In nucleotides, the CDR3 is TGTGCCACTGATCCGGGGACAGGGTCCTACAATGAGCAGTTCTTC.

V and J are TRBV6-5 and TRBJ2-7, with 10 positions matching TRBD2. Germline assignment: CDR1 MNHEY and CDR2 SVGAGI. Trimming removed 2 bases from V and 3 bases from J; junction bases left unmatched: 7. CDR3 length equals 16 residues. CDR3 DNA: TGTGCCAGCAGTTACAGGGCGCTAGCGGGGGACTACGAGCAGTACTTC. It translates to CASSYRALAGDYEQYF.

This clone was seen only a few times. The CDR3 loop is CASSDDREGNEQFF. The DNA for the CDR3 is TGTGCCAGCAGTGACGACAGGGAGGGTAATGAGCAGTTCTTC. The gene calls are TRBV6-4 and TRBJ2-1, with D perhaps TRBD1 or TRBD2 (7 bases each). CDR3 length: 14 amino acids. The V gene's germline CDR1 is MRHNA and CDR2 SNTAGT. The ends were cut back, 2 bases at V and 7 bases at J, with 12 bases in the middle.

The rearrangement joins TRBV12-2 to TRBJ1-5. TRBV12-2 constitutes a pseudogene. CDR3 length: 14 amino acids. The CDR3 here is CASPESGSNQPQHF. Here the CDR3 DNA reads TGTGCAAGTCCCGAGTCTGGGAGCAATCAGCCCCAGCATTTT.

The rearrangement uses TRBV7-9 and TRBJ2-7; no firm D call. The CDR3 spans 13 residues. V lost 4 bases, J lost 0 bases, and 7 bases lay in between. Per the germline V gene, CDR1 is SEHNR and CDR2 is FQNEAQ (reference sequence). CDR3 amino acids: CASSSKGSYEQYF. The DNA of the CDR3 is TGTGCCAGCAGCTCCAAGGGCTCCTACGAGCAGTACTTC.

This chain connects TRBV7-9 to TRBJ2-7, with a tentative D call TRBD2 (6 bases). This CDR3 is built from 15 residues. CDR1 and CDR2 from the germline V gene are SEHNR and FQNEAQ (reference sequence). V lost 7 bases, J lost 3 bases, and 19 bases lay in between. The CDR3 DNA is TGTGCCAGCACCCAAGGGCCAGGGAGGATCTACGAGCAGTACTTC. It is translated as CASTQGPGRIYEQYF.

This chain links TRBV28 with TRBJ2-7, with 10 bases matching TRBD2. V dropped 3 bases and J dropped 4; count of bases not matched to a gene: 15. CDR3 size: 18 residues. The germline CDR1 and CDR2 sequences are MDHEN and SYDVKM. The CDR3 nucleotides are TGTGCCAGCAGTTTTCGGCTCCGGTCCGGACTAGCGGAATACGAGCAGTACTTC. Its protein product is CASSFRLRSGLAEYEQYF.